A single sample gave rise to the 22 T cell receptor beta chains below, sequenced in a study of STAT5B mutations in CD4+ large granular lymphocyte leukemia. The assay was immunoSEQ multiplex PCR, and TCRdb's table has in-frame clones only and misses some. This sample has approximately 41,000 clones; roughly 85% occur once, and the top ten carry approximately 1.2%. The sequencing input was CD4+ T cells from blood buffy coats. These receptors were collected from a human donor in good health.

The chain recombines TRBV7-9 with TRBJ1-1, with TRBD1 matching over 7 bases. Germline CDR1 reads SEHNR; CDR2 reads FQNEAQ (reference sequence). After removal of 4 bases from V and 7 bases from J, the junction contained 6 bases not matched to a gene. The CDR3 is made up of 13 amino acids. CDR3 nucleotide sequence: TGTGCCAGCAGCTCCGACAGGGTTCGTGAAGCTTTCTTT. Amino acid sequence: CASSSDRVREAFF.

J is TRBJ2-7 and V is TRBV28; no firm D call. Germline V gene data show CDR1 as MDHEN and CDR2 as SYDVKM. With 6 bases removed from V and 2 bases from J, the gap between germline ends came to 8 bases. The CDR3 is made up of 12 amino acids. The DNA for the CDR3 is TGTGCCAGCAGGTCAAGTGCCTACGAGCAGTACTTC. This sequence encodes CASRSSAYEQYF. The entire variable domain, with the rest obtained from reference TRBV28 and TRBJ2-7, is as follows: DVKVTQSSRYLVKRTGEKVFLECVQDMDHENMFWYRQDPGLGLRLIYFSYDVKMKEKGDIPEGYSVSREKKERFSLILESASTNQTSMYLCASRSSAYEQYFGPGTRLTVT.

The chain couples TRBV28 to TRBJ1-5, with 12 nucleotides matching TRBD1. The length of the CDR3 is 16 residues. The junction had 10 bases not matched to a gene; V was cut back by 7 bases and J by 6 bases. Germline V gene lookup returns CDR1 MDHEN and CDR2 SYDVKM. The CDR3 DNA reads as TGTGCCAGCACTCCCCGAGGGACAGGGGGCCGTCAGCCCCAGCATTTT. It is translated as CASTPRGTGGRQPQHF.

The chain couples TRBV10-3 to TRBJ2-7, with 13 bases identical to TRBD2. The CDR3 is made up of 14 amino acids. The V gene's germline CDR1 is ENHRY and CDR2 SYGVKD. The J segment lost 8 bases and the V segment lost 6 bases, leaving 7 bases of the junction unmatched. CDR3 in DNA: TGTGCCATCAGCGGGACTAGCGGGGCTCCGAAGCAGTACTTC. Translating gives CAISGTSGAPKQYF.

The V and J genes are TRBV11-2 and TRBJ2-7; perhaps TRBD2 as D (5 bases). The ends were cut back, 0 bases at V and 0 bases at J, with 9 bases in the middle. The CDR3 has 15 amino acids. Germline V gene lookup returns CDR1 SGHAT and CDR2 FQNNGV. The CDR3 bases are TGTGCCAGCAGCTTAGAGAGCGGATTCTCCTACGAGCAGTACTTC. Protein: CASSLESGFSYEQYF.

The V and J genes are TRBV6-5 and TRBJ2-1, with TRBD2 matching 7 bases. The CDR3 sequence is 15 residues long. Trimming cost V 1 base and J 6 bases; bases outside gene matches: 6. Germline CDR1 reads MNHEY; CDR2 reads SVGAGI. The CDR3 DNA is TGTGCCAGCAGTTACTACAGCGGGGTTGGCAATGAGCAGTTCTTC. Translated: CASSYYSGVGNEQFF.

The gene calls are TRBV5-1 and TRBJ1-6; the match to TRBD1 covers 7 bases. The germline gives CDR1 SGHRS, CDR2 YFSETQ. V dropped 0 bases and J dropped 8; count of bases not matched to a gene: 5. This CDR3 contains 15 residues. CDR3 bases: TGCGCCAGCAGCTTGGCCGGGACAGAGGATTCACCCCTCCACTTT. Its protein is CASSLAGTEDSPLHF.

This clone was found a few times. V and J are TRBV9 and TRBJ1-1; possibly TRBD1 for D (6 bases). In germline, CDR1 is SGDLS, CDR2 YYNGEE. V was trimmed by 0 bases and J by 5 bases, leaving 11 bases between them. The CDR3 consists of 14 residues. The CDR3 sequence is CASSVVGGGTEAFF. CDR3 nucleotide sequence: TGTGCCAGCAGCGTAGTTGGGGGCGGGACTGAAGCTTTCTTT.

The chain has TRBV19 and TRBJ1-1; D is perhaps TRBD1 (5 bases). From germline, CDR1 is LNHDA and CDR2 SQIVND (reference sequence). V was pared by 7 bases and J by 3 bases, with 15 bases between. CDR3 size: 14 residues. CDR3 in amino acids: CASISGVTDTEAFF. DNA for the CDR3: TGTGCCAGTATATCCGGTGTGACAGACACTGAAGCTTTCTTT. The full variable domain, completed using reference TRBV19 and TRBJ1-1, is DGGITQSPKYLFRKEGQNVTLSCEQNLNHDAMYWYRQDPGQGLRLIYYSQIVNDFQKGDIAEGYSVSREKKESFPLTVTSAQKNPTAFYLCASISGVTDTEAFFGQGTRLTVV.

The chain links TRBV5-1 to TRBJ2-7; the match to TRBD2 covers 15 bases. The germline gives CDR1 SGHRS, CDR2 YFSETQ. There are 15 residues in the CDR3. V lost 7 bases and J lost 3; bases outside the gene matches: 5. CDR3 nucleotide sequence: TGCGCCAGCGGATCGGGACTAGCGGGAGGCTACGAGCAGTACTTC. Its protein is CASGSGLAGGYEQYF.

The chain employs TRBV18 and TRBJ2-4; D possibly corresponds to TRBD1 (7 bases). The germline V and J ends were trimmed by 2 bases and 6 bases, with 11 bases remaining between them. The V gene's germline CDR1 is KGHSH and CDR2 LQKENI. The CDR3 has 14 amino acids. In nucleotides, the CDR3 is TGTGCCAGCTCACCATGGCAGGGGGGAAACATTCAGTACTTC. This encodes CASSPWQGGNIQYF.

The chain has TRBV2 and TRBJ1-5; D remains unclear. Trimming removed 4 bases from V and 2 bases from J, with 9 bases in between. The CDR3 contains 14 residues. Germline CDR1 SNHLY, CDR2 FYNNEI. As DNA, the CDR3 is TGTGCCAGCAGTGGGGGATTCGGCAATCAGCCCCAGCATTTT. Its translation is CASSGGFGNQPQHF.

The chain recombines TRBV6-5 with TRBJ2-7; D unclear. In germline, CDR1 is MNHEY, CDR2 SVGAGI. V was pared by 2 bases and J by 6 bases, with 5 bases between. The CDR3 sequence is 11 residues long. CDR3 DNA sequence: TGTGCCAGCAGTTACCTCTTCGAGCAGTACTTC. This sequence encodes CASSYLFEQYF.

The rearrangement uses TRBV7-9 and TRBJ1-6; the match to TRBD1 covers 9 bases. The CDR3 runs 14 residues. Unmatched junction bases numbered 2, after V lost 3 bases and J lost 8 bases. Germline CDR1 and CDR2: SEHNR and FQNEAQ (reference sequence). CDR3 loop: CASSLDRGDSPLHF. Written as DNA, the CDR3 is TGTGCCAGCAGCTTGGACAGGGGAGATTCACCCCTCCACTTT. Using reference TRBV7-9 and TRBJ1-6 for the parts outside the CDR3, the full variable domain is DTGVSQNPRHKITKRGQNVTFRCDPISEHNRLYWYRQTLGQGPEFLTYFQNEAQLEKSRLLSDRFSAERPKGSFSTLEIQRTEQGDSAMYLCASSLDRGDSPLHFGNGTRLTVT.

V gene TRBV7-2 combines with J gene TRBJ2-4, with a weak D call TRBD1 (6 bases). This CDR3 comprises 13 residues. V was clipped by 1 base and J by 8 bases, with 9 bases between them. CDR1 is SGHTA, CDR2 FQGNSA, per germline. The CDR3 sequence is CASSLVSGDIQYF. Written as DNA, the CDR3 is TGTGCCAGCAGCTTAGTCTCAGGGGACATTCAGTACTTC.

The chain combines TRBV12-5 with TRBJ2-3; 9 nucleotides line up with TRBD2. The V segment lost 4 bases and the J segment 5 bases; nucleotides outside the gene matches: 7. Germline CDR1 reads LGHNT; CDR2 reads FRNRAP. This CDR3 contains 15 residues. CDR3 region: CASGSLAGTVDTQYF. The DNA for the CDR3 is TGTGCTAGTGGTTCTCTAGCGGGAACGGTAGATACGCAGTATTTT.

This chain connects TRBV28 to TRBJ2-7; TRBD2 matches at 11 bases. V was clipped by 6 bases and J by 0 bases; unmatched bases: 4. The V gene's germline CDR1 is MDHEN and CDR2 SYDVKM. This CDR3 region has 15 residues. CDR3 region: CASSLTSGVSYEQYF. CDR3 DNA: TGTGCCAGCAGCTTGACTAGCGGGGTCTCCTACGAGCAGTACTTC. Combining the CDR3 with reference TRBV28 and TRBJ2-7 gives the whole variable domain DVKVTQSSRYLVKRTGEKVFLECVQDMDHENMFWYRQDPGLGLRLIYFSYDVKMKEKGDIPEGYSVSREKKERFSLILESASTNQTSMYLCASSLTSGVSYEQYFGPGTRLTVT.

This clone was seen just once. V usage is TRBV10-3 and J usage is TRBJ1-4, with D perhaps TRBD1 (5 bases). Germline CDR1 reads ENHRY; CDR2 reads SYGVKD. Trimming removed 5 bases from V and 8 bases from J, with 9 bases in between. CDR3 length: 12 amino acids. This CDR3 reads CAISPGPEKLFF. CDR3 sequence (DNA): TGTGCCATCAGTCCGGGACCCGAAAAACTGTTTTTT.

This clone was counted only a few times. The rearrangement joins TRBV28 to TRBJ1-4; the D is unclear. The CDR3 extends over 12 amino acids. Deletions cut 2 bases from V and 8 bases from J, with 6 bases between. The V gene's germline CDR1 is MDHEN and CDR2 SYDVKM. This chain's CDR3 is CASSLTGEKLFF. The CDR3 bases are TGTGCCAGCAGTTTAACGGGAGAAAAACTGTTTTTT. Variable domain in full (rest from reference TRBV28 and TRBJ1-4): DVKVTQSSRYLVKRTGEKVFLECVQDMDHENMFWYRQDPGLGLRLIYFSYDVKMKEKGDIPEGYSVSREKKERFSLILESASTNQTSMYLCASSLTGEKLFFGSGTQLSVL.

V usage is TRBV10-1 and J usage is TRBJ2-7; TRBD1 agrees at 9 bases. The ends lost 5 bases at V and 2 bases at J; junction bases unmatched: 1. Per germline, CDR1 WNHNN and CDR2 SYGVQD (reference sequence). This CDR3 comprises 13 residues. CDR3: CASSWTGAYEQYF. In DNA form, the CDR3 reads TGCGCCAGCAGTTGGACAGGGGCCTACGAGCAGTACTTC.

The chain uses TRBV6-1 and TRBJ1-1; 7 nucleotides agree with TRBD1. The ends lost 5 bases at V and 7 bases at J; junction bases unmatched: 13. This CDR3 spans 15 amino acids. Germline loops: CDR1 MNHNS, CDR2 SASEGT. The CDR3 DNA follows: TGTGCCAGCAGTCTGACAGGGACCTTAGGAGTTGAAGCTTTCTTT. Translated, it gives CASSLTGTLGVEAFF.

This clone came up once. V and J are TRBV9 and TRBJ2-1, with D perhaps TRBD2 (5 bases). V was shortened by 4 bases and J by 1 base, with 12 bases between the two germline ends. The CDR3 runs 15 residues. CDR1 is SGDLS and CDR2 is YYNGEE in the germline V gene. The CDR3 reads CASSPTEGSYNEQFF. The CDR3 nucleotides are TGTGCCAGCAGCCCTACAGAGGGATCCTACAATGAGCAGTTCTTC.